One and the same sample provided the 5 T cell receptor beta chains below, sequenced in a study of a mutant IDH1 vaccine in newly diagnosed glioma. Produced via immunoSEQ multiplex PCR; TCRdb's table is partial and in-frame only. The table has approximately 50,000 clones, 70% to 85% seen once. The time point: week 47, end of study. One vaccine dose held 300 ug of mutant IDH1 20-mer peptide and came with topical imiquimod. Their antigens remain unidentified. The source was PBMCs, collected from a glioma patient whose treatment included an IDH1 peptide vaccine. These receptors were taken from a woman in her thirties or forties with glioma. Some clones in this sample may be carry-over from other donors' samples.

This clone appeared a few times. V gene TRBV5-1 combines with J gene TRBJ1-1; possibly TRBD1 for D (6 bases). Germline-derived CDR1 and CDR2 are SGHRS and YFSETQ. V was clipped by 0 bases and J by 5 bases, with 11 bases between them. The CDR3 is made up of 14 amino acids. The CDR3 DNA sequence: TGCGCCAGCAGCTTGGACGGGGGGGCGACTGAAGCTTTCTTT. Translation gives CASSLDGGATEAFF.

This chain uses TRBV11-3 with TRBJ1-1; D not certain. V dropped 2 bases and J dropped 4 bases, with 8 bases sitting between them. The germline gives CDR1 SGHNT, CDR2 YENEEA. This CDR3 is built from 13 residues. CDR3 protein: CASSLSRITEAFF. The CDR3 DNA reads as TGTGCCAGCAGCTTATCCAGGATCACTGAAGCTTTCTTT.

CDR3: CASSKQGSYNEQFF. The CDR3 nucleotides read TGTGCCAGTAGTAAGCAGGGGTCCTACAATGAGCAGTTCTTC. The gene calls are TRBV19 and TRBJ2-1; a weak D match, TRBD1 (6 bases). CDR1 LNHDA and CDR2 SQIVND come from the germline V gene (reference sequence). The ends were cut back, 4 bases at V and 1 base at J, with 8 bases in the middle. The CDR3 totals 14 residues.

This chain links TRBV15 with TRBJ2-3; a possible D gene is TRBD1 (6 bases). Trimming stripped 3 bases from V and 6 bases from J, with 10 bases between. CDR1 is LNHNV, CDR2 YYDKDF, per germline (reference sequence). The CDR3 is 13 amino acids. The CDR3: CATSRGTTDTQYF. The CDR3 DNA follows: TGTGCCACCAGCAGGGGGACAACGGATACGCAGTATTTT.

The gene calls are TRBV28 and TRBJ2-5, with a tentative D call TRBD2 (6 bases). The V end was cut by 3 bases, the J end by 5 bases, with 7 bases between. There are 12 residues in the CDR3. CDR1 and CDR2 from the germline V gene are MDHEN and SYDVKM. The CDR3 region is CASSLEGETQYF. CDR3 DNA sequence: TGTGCCAGCAGTTTGGAGGGGGAGACCCAGTACTTC.